This T cell receptor (beta chain) was identified in a study of shared clonotypes between healthy human individuals (dated by TCRdb to about 2020). About the full investigation: The cohort comprised a couple of women and a few men aged 18 to 49 years. Per donor, leukapheresis produced somewhere between about 0.9 and 9.5 billion PBMCs. For each donor, CD4 naive and CD4 memory were each run on three plates, CD8 naive on two plates, and CD8 memory on one plate. To estimate repertoire size and how much clonotype sharing occurs between individuals, the study deeply sequenced the blood TCR repertoires of 5 or 6 healthy adults. Different laboratories and diverse techniques were used to prepare libraries and sequence TCR repertoires, to increase sequencing depth and limit assay-specific biases. Broad study findings and their caveats: Estimated clonotype richness was generally larger for naive than for memory subsets. The small number of donors limited the genetic and exposure-history diversity represented. Sampling was limited to blood, and TCR repertoires in tissue likely differ from TCR repertoires in blood. Clonotypes shared by all four sorted-subset donors showed higher generation probabilities than non-shared clonotypes. Even with the large sequencing depth, rarefaction of the sorted-subset datasets indicated that sequencing was incomplete. Sharing across a few donors was observed for 4.5% to 6.5% of naive CD4, 3.5% of naive CD8, around 2.5% of memory CD4, and 0.4% of memory CD8 clonotypes. Pairwise subsampling led to the expectation that sequencing depth would affect the degree of clonotype sharing among donors.

The donors were healthy, HIV-negative adults who had no recently reported acute infections or vaccinations. All donors were Caucasian adults living in Nashville, Tennessee, USA. CD4+ T cells were enriched by magnetic negative selection, after which naive cells were positively selected on CD45RA and the negative fraction was taken as the memory subset. After blood collection by leukapheresis, PBMCs were isolated using Ficoll-Histopaque density gradient centrifugation and then cryopreserved in the vapor phase of liquid nitrogen. Analytical flow cytometry was used to check the purity and quantity of each magnetically sorted T cell population. Each sorted fraction had its genomic DNA isolated and then quantified by UV absorbance on a Nanodrop 2000c. Using the deep immunoSEQ assay, TCR CDR3 regions were amplified from genomic DNA by multiplex PCR. Genomic DNA extracted from each cell subset was distributed evenly over all wells of several immunoSEQ 96-well plates, and each plate served as one replicate. Each replicate PCR for sorted subsets received roughly 200 ng genomic DNA, equal to roughly 30,000 T cell genomes. Purified libraries were measured with a Qubit 3.0 fluorometer, size-checked on a Bioanalyzer 2100, and measured again with the KAPA Library Quantification kit. Every immunoSEQ 96-well plate was sequenced on a separate single-read 150-cycle Illumina NextSeq 550 flow cell. In the original analysis: Because the immunoSEQ output held only junctional sequences and lacked quality scores, the filtering could not match the filtering applied to full-length reads. To assign V/J genes and CDR3, sequences were annotated against IMGT germline references using PyIR, a Python wrapper for IgBLAST v1.9. Reads with weak V/J assignments (E-value above 1e-6), missing CDR3, stop codons, out-of-frame junctions, or ambiguous translated residues were removed. V3J clonotypes were defined by identical inferred V gene, J gene, and CDR3 amino acid sequence. The percentage overlap between two repertoires was calculated by dividing the number of shared unique clonotypes by the size of the smaller repertoire. Richness of each repertoire was evaluated using RTK rarefaction, the Chao1 estimator, and Recon v2.1 estimates of unobserved clonotypes. OLGA was used to compute generation probabilities for all TCRbeta clonotypes that the gDNA method yielded from a handful of donors. The immuneACCESS repertoire file appears here via TCRdb, limited to in-frame rearrangements. These files lack a portion of the clones; in checked studies, under half of the deficit traces to unresolved V genes, and the cause of the others is not known. D and trimming were read from the DNA, whereas the V and J calls and clone size are those reported in that table. Within this sample are 2,500,000 or so clones, with approximately 92% of them counted one time only. Together, the top ten hold about 0.13% of the sample.

Worth noting for this clone: The antigen this receptor binds is unknown. Per-nucleotide qualities are absent, and no much larger clonotype sits a single base away.

Per the germline V gene, SGHTA is the CDR1 and FQGNSA is the CDR2. V is reduced by 1 base and J by 0 bases, leaving a spacing of 13 bases between them. The CDR3 runs 18 amino acids, cysteine and phenylalanine included. Only the CDR3 DNA stays, 54 bases, in frame from base 1. The chain joins TRBV7-2 to TRBJ2-6; the D gene lacks a confident call. The sequencing sample was made of naive CD4+ T cells sorted from blood. Interpreted using the paper, the cell subset or site label stands for: CD45RA+ positively selected. The sequence was obtained from a man aged 18 to 30 in good health. This receptor carries the CDR3 CASSLDQLGLSGANVLTF. The DNA sequence is TGTGCCAGCAGCTTAGACCAATTGGGCCTCTCTGGGGCCAACGTCCTGACTTTC.